Below are 25 T cell receptor beta chains sequenced from a single sample in a study of spatial heterogeneity in lung cancer. Using its own MiXCR run on the 5' RACE reads, TCRdb lists one record per CDR3 protein. The repertoire holds roughly 40,000 distinct CDR3 sequences, with approximately 6.9% as singletons. Noted time point: sample taken at primary tumor resection. Whole RNA obtained from tumor, nontumor lung or frozen PBMC underwent sequencing without sorting. Sequenced here: PBMCs, sampled at surgery. The receptors were gathered from a female donor with early-stage non-small cell lung cancer.

This clonotype was detected many times. This chain connects TRBV3-1 to TRBJ1-6; 7 bases are shared with TRBD1. The J segment lost 5 bases and the V segment lost 6 bases, leaving 4 bases of the junction unmatched. This CDR3 region has 14 residues. Germline V CDR1 and CDR2: LGHDT, YNNKEL (reference sequence). The CDR3 DNA follows: TGTGCCAGCAGGTTCGGACAGGATAATTCACCCCTCCACTTT. This sequence encodes CASRFGQDNSPLHF.

In this sample, this clonotype turned up many times. CDR3 sequence reads: CASSQDSLGLAKNIQYF. DNA of the CDR3: TGCGCCAGCAGCCAAGATAGCTTGGGTTTAGCCAAAAACATTCAGTACTTC. The V and J genes are TRBV4-3 and TRBJ2-4, with D hard to call. CDR3 length equals 17 residues. Trimming shortened V by 0 bases and J by 0 bases, and 12 bases separated the two germline ends. From germline, CDR1 is LGHNA and CDR2 YSLEER.

This clonotype was seen only a few times. The chain links TRBV6-5 to TRBJ2-5, with TRBD2 identical over 9 bases. The CDR3 runs to 16 residues. V lost 1 base and J lost 2; bases outside the gene matches: 5. Germline CDR1 MNHEY, CDR2 SVGAGI. DNA for the CDR3: TGTGCCAGCAGTTACTTACCTCTAGCGGGGCAAGAGACCCAGTACTTC. It is translated as CASSYLPLAGQETQYF.

This clonotype was recorded many times. This chain uses TRBV2 with TRBJ2-7, with 8 bases that match TRBD2. This CDR3 is built from 14 residues. V trimming: 7 bases; J trimming: 3 bases; junction bases outside the gene matches: 8. Germline CDR1 SNHLY, CDR2 FYNNEI. The CDR3 sequence: CASTRGGRDYEQYF. The CDR3, as DNA: TGTGCCAGCACCCGCGGGGGGAGGGACTACGAGCAGTACTTC.

This clonotype was counted many times. The CDR3 bases are TGTGCCAGCAGCTTTCAGCAGGCCTTAACAGGGGGCTACACCTTC. It yields the protein CASSFQQALTGGYTF. The chain uses TRBV11-2 and TRBJ1-2, with TRBD1 as a possible D gene (6 bases). The CDR3 has 15 amino acids. Germline CDR1 SGHAT, CDR2 FQNNGV. Trimming pared 3 bases from V and 8 bases from J, leaving 19 bases between. The full variable domain, its missing parts supplied by reference TRBV11-2 and TRBJ1-2, is EAGVAQSPRYKIIEKRQSVAFWCNPISGHATLYWYQQILGQGPKLLIQFQNNGVVDDSQLPKDRFSAERLKGVDSTLKIQPAKLEDSAVYLCASSFQQALTGGYTFGSGTRLTVV.

This clonotype was picked up a small number of times. The gene calls are TRBV27 and TRBJ1-2, with D perhaps matching TRBD1 (5 bases). CDR3 size: 13 residues. Trimming cost V 3 bases and J 1 base, with 6 bases left between them. Germline lookup yields CDR1 MNHEY and CDR2 SMNVEV (reference sequence). Here the CDR3 DNA reads TGTGCCAGCAGTTTGGGGGTTAACTATGGCTACACCTTC. Translated, it gives CASSLGVNYGYTF.

The V and J genes are TRBV11-1 and TRBJ2-7; D is perhaps TRBD1 (6 bases). The germline CDR1 and CDR2 sequences are SGHAT and FQDESV (reference sequence). This CDR3 contains 14 residues. The germline V and J ends were trimmed by 5 bases and 3 bases, with 14 bases remaining between them. For the CDR3, the DNA is TGTGCCAGCAGCGCCAACAGGGTAGGCTACGAGCAGTACTTC. Translation gives CASSANRVGYEQYF.

The sample holds many counts of this clonotype. The junction does not match germline at one end; this may be a read error. The chain is built from TRBV7-3 and TRBJ2-7; tentative D call: TRBD1 (6 bases). From germline, CDR1 is SGHTA and CDR2 FQGTGA. This CDR3 spans 13 amino acids. CDR3 sequence reads: CASSSFLGQSRDF. The CDR3 DNA is TGTGCCAGCAGCTCCTTTCTCGGACAGAGTAGGGACTTC.

There are many counts of this clonotype. The V call is TRBV3-1, the J call TRBJ1-1; D unresolved. With 0 bases removed from V and 1 base from J, the gap between germline ends came to 9 bases. CDR3 length equals 15 residues. Germline CDR1 and CDR2: LGHDT and YNNKEL (reference sequence). The chain's CDR3 is CASSQEDYENTEAFF. CDR3 in DNA: TGTGCCAGCAGCCAAGAAGACTATGAGAACACTGAAGCTTTCTTT.

This sequence joins TRBV27 and TRBJ2-7, with 13 bases identical to TRBD2. The CDR3 consists of 15 residues. The trim removed 4 bases at V and 3 bases at J, leaving 3 bases unmatched. Germline V gene lookup returns CDR1 MNHEY and CDR2 SMNVEV (reference sequence). The CDR3 DNA sequence: TGTGCCAGCAGTTCCGGACTAGCGGGGGTCTACGAGCAGTACTTC. Its protein product is CASSSGLAGVYEQYF.

In its sample, this clonotype was seen many times. The genes are TRBV20-1 and TRBJ2-1, with 8 nucleotides matching TRBD1. V was clipped by 7 bases and J by 5 bases; unmatched bases: 7. CDR3 length: 13 residues. Germline V gene data show CDR1 as DFQATT and CDR2 as SNEGSKA (reference sequence). The CDR3 region has the DNA TGCAGTGTTCGGACAGGGACGGACAATGAGCAGTTCTTC. Translating gives CSVRTGTDNEQFF.

The chain combines TRBV5-1 with TRBJ2-3; no clear D. The germline CDR1 and CDR2 sequences are SGHRS and YFSETQ. The V and J ends lost 0 bases and 5 bases respectively, with 7 bases between them. The CDR3 has 13 residues. The CDR3: CASSLAIGDTQYF. CDR3 DNA sequence: TGCGCCAGCAGCTTGGCCATCGGAGATACGCAGTATTTT.

Notes on this clonotype: A much larger clone lies a single base off, so this may be a read error. J is TRBJ2-7 and V is TRBV12-3 or TRBV12-4; no clear D gene. The CDR3 covers 14 residues. The ends were cut back, 5 bases at V and 2 bases at J, with 13 bases in the middle. DNA for the CDR3: TGTGCCAGCAGTGCACAGAGACGAGCCTACGAGCAGTACTTC. This encodes CASSAQRRAYEQYF.

This clonotype has only a few counts. The rearrangement links TRBV7-2 to TRBJ2-1; 10 bases match TRBD2. V shed 6 bases, J shed 0 bases, and the junction held 2 bases outside the gene matches. There are 15 residues in the CDR3. CDR1 SGHTA and CDR2 FQGNSA come from the germline V gene. This CDR3 reads CASSTSGNSYNEQFF. DNA of the CDR3: TGTGCCAGCAGTACTAGCGGGAACTCCTACAATGAGCAGTTCTTC.

Only a few counts were recorded for this clonotype. The CDR3 region is CASSGGLNYEQYF. The CDR3 DNA is TGTGCCAGCAGTGGTGGGTTGAACTACGAGCAGTACTTC. The chain carries TRBV5-4 and TRBJ2-7; D is unresolved. CDR3 length: 13 residues. Germline values: CDR1 SGHNT, CDR2 YYREEE (reference sequence). V was clipped by 5 bases and J by 3 bases, with 12 bases between them.

This clonotype appeared many times. V gene TRBV9 combines with J gene TRBJ1-3; D is uncertain. The CDR3 extends over 16 amino acids. Germline V CDR1 and CDR2: SGDLS, YYNGEE. Trimming stripped 0 bases from V and 2 bases from J, with 12 bases between. The CDR3 loop is CASSVAQLPTGNTIYF. CDR3 in DNA: TGTGCCAGCAGCGTAGCGCAGCTCCCGACTGGAAACACCATATATTTT.

Many counts were recorded for this clonotype. J is TRBJ2-2 and V is TRBV5-1; TRBD1 aligns across 9 bases. The CDR3 has 15 amino acids. CDR1 and CDR2 from the germline V gene are SGHRS and YFSETQ. The V gene end was trimmed by 2 bases and the J gene end by 4 bases; junction bases not matched to a gene: 3. The CDR3 nucleotides are TGCGCCAGCAGCTTAACAGGGGGCAGCACCGGGGAGCTGTTTTTT. Protein product: CASSLTGGSTGELFF.

This sequence joins TRBV6-6 and TRBJ1-5; 9 bases fit TRBD1. CDR3 size: 15 residues. From germline, CDR1 is MNHNY and CDR2 SVGAGI (reference sequence). V shed 6 bases and J 3 bases; nucleotides not matched to a gene: 6. As DNA, the CDR3 is TGTGCCAGCAGGACCACAGGGGGCACCAATCAGCCCCAGCATTTT. It codes for CASRTTGGTNQPQHF.

This clonotype was counted many times. The chain is built from TRBV18 and TRBJ1-1; 8 bases are shared with TRBD1. Germline V gene data show CDR1 as KGHSH and CDR2 as LQKENI. The CDR3 contains 13 residues. Losses at the gene ends were 6 bases for V and 8 bases for J; bases not matched to a gene: 8. The CDR3 bases are TGTGCCAGCTCCCCCGGACAGGGAGCCGAAGCTTTCTTT. Protein product: CASSPGQGAEAFF.

This chain links TRBV2 with TRBJ2-2; TRBD1 agrees at 7 bases. This CDR3 spans 14 amino acids. Germline assignment: CDR1 SNHLY and CDR2 FYNNEI. V shed 7 bases and J 3 bases; nucleotides not matched to a gene: 5. Written as DNA, the CDR3 is TGTGCCAGCACCCTGGACAGGCACACCGGGGAGCTGTTTTTT. Amino acid sequence: CASTLDRHTGELFF.

CDR3 in amino acids: CASRLGQGDQLFF. The CDR3 nucleotides are TGTGCCAGCAGGTTGGGGCAGGGGGATCAGCTGTTTTTT. V usage is TRBV2 and J usage is TRBJ2-2; 7 bases align to TRBD1. With V trimmed by 6 bases and J by 12 bases, 10 bases remained unmatched. The CDR3 totals 13 residues. Germline V CDR1 and CDR2: SNHLY, FYNNEI.

This clonotype has at least ten counts. The CDR3 DNA follows: TGTGCCAGCAGCTTCACTAGCGGTACAATGATGGAGACCCAGTACTTC. It specifies CASSFTSGTMMETQYF. This rearrangement joins TRBV7-6 to TRBJ2-5; TRBD2 aligns across 8 bases. The CDR3 consists of 16 residues. Germline V gene data show CDR1 as SGHVS and CDR2 as FNYEAQ. V shed 3 bases and J 5 bases; nucleotides not matched to a gene: 11.

This clonotype was seen a handful of times. The chain has TRBV15 and TRBJ2-2, with 11 bases identical to TRBD1. With V trimmed by 5 bases and J by 4 bases, 3 bases remained unmatched. The CDR3 covers 15 residues. Looked up from germline, CDR1 is LNHNV and CDR2 is YYDKDF (reference sequence). The CDR3: CATSGGTGGTGELFF. The CDR3 DNA sequence: TGTGCCACCAGCGGAGGGACAGGGGGCACCGGGGAGCTGTTTTTT.

This clonotype has just a few counts. The chain links TRBV5-4 to TRBJ1-5; D unresolved. The CDR3 totals 13 residues. Per germline, CDR1 SGHNT and CDR2 YYREEE (reference sequence). The germline V and J ends were trimmed by 3 bases and 3 bases, with 7 bases remaining between them. DNA of the CDR3: TGTGCCAGCAGCTCCAGTTACAATCAGCCCCAGCATTTT. This gives the protein CASSSSYNQPQHF.

The chain uses TRBV6-5 and TRBJ2-1; perhaps D is TRBD1 or TRBD2 (5 bases each). The germline CDR1 and CDR2 sequences are MNHEY and SVGAGI. The germline V and J ends were trimmed by 7 bases and 0 bases, with 10 bases remaining between them. The CDR3 totals 14 residues. In DNA, the CDR3 is TGTGCCAGCAACGCAGGGAGCTCCTACAATGAGCAGTTCTTC. Residues: CASNAGSSYNEQFF.